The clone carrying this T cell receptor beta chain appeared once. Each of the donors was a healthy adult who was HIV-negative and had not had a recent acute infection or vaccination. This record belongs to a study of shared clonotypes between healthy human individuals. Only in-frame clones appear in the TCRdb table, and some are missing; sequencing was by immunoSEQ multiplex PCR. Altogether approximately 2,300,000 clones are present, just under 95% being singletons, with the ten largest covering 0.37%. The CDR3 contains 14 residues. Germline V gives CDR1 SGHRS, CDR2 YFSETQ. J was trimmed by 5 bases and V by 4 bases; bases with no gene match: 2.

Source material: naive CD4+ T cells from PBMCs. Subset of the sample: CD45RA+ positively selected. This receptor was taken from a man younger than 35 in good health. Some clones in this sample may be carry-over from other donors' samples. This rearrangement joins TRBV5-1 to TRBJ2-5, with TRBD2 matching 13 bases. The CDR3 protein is CASSQLAGGETQYF. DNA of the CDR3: TGCGCCAGCAGCCAACTAGCGGGAGGGGAGACCCAGTACTTC. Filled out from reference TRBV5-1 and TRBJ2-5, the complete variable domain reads KAGVTQTPRYLIKTRGQQVTLSCSPISGHRSVSWYQQTPGQGLQFLFEYFSETQRNKGNFPGRFSGRQFSNSRSEMNVSTLELGDSALYLCASSQLAGGETQYFGPGTRLLVL.